This note documents a single TCR beta chain sequence. No antigen is known for it. The protocol was immunoSEQ multiplex PCR, while the TCRdb copy is restricted to in-frame clones and leaves out a portion. The table has roughly 49,000 clones, roughly nine tenths seen once. The germline gives CDR1 MGHRA, CDR2 YSYEKL. This CDR3 has 15 amino acids. The V gene end was trimmed by 4 bases and the J gene end by 4 bases; junction bases not matched to a gene: 9. The entry originates in a study of lymphopenia after photon versus proton radiotherapy. Overall study findings and caveats: A bigger post-nadir fall in TCR diversity correlated inversely with survival time in deceased patients. Under photons, naive T cells and diversity fell while effector/memory populations rose.

The source is a woman in her forties with cholangiocarcinoma. This rearrangement joins TRBV4-1 to TRBJ1-2; 7 bases are a match to TRBD1. The source material was peripheral blood, sampled from a patient treated with photon-based radiotherapy. CDR3: CASSPNRGQPYGYTF. The CDR3 DNA follows: TGCGCCAGCAGCCCTAACAGGGGACAACCCTATGGCTACACCTTC.